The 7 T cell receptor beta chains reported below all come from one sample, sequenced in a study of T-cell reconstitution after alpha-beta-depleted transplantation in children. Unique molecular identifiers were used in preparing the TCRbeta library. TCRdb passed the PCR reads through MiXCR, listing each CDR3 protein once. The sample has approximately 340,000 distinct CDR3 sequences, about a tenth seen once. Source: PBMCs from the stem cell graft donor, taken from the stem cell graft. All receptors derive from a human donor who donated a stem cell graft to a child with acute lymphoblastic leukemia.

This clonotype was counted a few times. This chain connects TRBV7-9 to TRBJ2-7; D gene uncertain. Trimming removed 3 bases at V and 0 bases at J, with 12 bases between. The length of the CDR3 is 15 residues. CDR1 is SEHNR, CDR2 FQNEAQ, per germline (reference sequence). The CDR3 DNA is TGTGCCAGCAGCTTGGAACGGTTGTTCTCCTACGAGCAGTACTTC. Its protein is CASSLERLFSYEQYF.

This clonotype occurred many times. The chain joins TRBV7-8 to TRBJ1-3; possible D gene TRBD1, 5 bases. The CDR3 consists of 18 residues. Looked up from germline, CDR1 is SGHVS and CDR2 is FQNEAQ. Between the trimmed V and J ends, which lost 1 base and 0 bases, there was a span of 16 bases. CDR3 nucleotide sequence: TGTGCCAGCAGCTTAGTCGGGGGAGGAATCGCCTCTGGAAACACCATATATTTT. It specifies CASSLVGGGIASGNTIYF.

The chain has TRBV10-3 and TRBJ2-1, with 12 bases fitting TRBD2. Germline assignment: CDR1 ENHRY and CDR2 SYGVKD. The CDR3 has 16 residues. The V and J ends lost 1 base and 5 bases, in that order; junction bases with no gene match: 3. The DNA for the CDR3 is TGTGCCATCAGTGAGTTCGGACTAGCGGGAAACAATGAGCAGTTCTTC. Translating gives CAISEFGLAGNNEQFF.

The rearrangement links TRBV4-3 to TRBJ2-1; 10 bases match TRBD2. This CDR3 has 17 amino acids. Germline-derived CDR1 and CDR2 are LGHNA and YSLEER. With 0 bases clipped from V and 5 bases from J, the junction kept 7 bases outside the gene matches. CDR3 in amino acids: CASSQDLLAGVHNEQFF. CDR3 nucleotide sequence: TGCGCCAGCAGCCAAGATCTTCTAGCGGGAGTGCACAATGAGCAGTTCTTC.

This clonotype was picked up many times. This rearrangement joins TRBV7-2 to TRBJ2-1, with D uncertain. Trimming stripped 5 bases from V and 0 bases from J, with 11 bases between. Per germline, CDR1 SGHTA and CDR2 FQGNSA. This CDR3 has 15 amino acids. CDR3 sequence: CASSQDWSSYNEQFF. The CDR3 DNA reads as TGTGCCAGCAGCCAAGACTGGAGCTCCTACAATGAGCAGTTCTTC.

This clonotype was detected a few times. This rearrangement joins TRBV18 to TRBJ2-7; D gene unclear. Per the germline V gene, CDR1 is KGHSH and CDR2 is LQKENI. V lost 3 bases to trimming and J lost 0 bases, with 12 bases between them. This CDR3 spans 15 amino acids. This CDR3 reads CASSPETESSYEQYF. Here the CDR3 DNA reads TGTGCCAGCTCACCTGAGACGGAGAGCTCCTACGAGCAGTACTTC.

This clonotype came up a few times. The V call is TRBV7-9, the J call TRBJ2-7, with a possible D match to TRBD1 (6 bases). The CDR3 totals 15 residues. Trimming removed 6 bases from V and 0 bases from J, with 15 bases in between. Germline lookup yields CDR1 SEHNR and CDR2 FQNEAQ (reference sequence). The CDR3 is CASRPRQDPSYEQYF. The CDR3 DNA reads TGTGCCAGCAGACCCCGACAGGATCCCTCCTACGAGCAGTACTTC.